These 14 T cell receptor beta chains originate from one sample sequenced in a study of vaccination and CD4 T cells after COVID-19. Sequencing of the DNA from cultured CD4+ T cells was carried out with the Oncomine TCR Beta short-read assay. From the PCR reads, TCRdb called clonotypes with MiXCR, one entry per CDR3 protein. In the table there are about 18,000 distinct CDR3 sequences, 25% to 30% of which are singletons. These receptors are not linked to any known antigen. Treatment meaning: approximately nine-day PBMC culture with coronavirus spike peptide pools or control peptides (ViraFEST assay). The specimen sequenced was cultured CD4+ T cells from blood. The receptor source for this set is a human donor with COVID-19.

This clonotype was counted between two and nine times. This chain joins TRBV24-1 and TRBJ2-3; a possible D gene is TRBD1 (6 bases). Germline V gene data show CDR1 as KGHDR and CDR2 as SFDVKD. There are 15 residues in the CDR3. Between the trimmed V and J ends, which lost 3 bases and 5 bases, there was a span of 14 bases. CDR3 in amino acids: CATSDRGKGGDTQYF. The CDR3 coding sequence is TGTGCCACCAGTGATAGGGGGAAGGGTGGAGATACGCAGTATTTT.

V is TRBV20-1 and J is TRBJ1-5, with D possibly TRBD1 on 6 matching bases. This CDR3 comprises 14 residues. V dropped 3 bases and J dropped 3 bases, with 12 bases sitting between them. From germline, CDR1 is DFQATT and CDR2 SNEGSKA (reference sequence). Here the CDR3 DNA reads TGCAGTGCTAGGGCGACAGGTGCCAATCAGCCCCAGCATTTT. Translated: CSARATGANQPQHF.

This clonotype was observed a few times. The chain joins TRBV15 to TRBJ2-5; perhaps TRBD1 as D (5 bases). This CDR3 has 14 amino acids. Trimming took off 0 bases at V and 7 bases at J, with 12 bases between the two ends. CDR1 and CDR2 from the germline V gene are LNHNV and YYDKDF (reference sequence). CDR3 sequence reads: CATSRERQGGTQYF. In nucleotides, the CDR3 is TGTGCCACCAGCAGAGAGCGCCAGGGTGGGACCCAGTACTTC. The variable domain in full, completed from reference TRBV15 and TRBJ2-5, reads DAMVIQNPRYQVTQFGKPVTLSCSQTLNHNVMYWYQQKSSQAPKLLFHYYDKDFNNEADTPDNFQSRRPNTSFCFLDIRSPGLGDTAMYLCATSRERQGGTQYFGPGTRLLVL.

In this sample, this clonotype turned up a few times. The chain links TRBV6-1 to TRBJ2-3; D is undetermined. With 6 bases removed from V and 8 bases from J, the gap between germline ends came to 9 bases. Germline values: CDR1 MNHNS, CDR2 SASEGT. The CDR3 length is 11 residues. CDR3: CASSRLGTQYF. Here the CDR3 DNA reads TGTGCCAGCAGCCGACTTGGTACGCAGTATTTT.

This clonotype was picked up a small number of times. CDR3 coding DNA: TGTGCCAGCAGCCAAGATTTGAAGGTTCCTGAAGCTTTCTTT. Amino acids: CASSQDLKVPEAFF. The rearrangement joins TRBV4-2 to TRBJ1-1; no firm D call. The CDR3 extends over 14 amino acids. Per germline, CDR1 LGHNA and CDR2 YNFKEQ. Deletions cut 0 bases from V and 6 bases from J, with 11 bases between.

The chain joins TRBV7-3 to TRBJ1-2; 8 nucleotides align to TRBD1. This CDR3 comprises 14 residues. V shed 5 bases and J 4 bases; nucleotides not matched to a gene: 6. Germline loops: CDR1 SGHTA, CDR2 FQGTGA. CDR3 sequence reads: CASSPGQGAYGYTF. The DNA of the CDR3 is TGTGCCAGCAGCCCCGGACAGGGCGCCTATGGCTACACCTTC.

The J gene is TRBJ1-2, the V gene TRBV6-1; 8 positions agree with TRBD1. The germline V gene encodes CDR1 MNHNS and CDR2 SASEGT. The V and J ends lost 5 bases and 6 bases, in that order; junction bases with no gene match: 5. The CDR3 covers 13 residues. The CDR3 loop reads CASSQTGAHGYTF. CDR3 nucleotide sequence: TGTGCCAGCAGTCAGACAGGGGCCCATGGCTACACCTTC.

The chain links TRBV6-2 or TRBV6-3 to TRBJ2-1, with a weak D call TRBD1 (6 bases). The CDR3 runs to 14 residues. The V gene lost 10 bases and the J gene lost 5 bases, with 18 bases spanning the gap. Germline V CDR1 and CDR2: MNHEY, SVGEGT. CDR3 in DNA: TGTGCCACCAGGGGTGGTGGAACTAACAATGAGCAGTTCTTC. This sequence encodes CATRGGGTNNEQFF.

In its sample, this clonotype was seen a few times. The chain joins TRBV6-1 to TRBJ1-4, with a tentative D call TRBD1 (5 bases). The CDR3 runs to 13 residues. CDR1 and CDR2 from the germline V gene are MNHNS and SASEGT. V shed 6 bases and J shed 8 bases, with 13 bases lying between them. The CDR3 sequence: CASSRAGREKLFF. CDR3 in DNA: TGTGCCAGCAGCAGGGCAGGAAGAGAAAAACTGTTTTTT.

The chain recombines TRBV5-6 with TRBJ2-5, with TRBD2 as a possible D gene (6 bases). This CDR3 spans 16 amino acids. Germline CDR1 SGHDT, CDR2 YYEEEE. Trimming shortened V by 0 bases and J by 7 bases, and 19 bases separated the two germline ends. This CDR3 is CASSLGKGTPQGTQYF. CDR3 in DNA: TGTGCCAGCAGCTTGGGGAAAGGGACTCCCCAGGGGACCCAGTACTTC.

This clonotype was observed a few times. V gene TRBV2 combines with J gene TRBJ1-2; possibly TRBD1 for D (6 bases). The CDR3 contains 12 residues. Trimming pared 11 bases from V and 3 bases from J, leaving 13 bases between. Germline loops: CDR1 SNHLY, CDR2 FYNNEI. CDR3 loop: CAARGVDYGYTF. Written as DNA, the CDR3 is TGTGCCGCTAGGGGGGTCGACTATGGCTACACCTTC. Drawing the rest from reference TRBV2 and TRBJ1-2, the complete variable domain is EPEVTQTPSHQVTQMGQEVILRCVPISNHLYFYWYRQILGQKVEFLVSFYNNEISEKSEIFDDQFSVERPDGSNFTLKIRSTKLEDSAMYFCAARGVDYGYTFGSGTRLTVV.

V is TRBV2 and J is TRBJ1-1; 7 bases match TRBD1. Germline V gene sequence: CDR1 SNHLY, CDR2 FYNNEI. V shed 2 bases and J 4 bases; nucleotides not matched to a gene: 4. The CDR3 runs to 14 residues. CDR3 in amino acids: CASSESGGSTEAFF. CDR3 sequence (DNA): TGTGCCAGCAGTGAATCAGGGGGGTCCACTGAAGCTTTCTTT. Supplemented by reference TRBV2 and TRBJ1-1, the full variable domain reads EPEVTQTPSHQVTQMGQEVILRCVPISNHLYFYWYRQILGQKVEFLVSFYNNEISEKSEIFDDQFSVERPDGSNFTLKIRSTKLEDSAMYFCASSESGGSTEAFFGQGTRLTVV.

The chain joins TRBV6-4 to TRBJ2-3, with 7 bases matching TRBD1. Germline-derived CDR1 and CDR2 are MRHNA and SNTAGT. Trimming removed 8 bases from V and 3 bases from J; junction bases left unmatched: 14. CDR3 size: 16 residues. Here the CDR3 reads CASPDRDEGQTDTQYF. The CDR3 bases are TGTGCCAGCCCCGACAGGGACGAAGGGCAGACAGATACGCAGTATTTT.

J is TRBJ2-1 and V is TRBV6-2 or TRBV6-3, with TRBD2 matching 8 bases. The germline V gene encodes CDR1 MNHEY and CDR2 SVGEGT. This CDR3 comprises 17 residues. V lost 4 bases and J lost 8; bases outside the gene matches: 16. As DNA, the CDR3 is TGTGCCAGCAGTTCCCAGATCCTACGGACTAGCTCGGATGAGCAGTTCTTC. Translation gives CASSSQILRTSSDEQFF.